The subject of this entry is one T cell receptor (beta chain). This specimen comes from a study of control samples from healthy donors and cancer patients. TCRdb keeps only in-frame clones here, not all; method: immunoSEQ multiplex PCR. The sample consists of about 220,000 clones, roughly 94% of them appearing once. The germline gives CDR1 MNHEY, CDR2 SMNVEV (reference sequence). The CDR3 runs 14 residues. V was clipped by 10 bases and J by 0 bases, with 13 bases between them. The sequencing sample was made of blood. The chain combines TRBV27 with TRBJ1-5, with D unresolved. This receptor was identified in a man aged 50-59 years in good health. CDR3 amino acids: CATRLSASNQPQHF. CDR3 nucleotide sequence: TGTGCCACCAGGCTTTCGGCTAGCAATCAGCCCCAGCATTTT.